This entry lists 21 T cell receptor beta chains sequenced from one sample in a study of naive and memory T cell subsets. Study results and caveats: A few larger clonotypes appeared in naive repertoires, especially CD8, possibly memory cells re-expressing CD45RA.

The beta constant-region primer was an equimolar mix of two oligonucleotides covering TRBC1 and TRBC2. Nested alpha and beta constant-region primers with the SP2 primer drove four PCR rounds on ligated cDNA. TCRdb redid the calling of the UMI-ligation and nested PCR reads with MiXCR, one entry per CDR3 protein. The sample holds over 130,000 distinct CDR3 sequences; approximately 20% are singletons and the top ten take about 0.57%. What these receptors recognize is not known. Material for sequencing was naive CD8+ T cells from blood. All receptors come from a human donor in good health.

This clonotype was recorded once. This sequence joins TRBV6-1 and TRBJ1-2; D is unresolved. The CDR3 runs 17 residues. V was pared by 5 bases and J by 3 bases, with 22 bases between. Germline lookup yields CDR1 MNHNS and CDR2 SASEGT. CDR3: CASSHPLAGTDYYGYTF. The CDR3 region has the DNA TGTGCCAGCAGTCATCCCCTGGCGGGCACGGACTACTATGGCTACACCTTC.

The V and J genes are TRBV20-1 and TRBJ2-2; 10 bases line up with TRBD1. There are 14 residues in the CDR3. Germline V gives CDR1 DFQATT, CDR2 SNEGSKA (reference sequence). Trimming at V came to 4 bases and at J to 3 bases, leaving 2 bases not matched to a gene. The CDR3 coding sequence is TGCAGTGCTAAGGGGACAGGGGACACCGGGGAGCTGTTTTTT. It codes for CSAKGTGDTGELFF.

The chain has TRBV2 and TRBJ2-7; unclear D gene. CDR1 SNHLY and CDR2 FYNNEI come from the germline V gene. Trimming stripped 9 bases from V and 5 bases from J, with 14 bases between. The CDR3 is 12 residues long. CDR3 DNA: TGTGCCAGGACATCTCTAGGAGACGAGCAGTACTTC. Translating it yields CARTSLGDEQYF.

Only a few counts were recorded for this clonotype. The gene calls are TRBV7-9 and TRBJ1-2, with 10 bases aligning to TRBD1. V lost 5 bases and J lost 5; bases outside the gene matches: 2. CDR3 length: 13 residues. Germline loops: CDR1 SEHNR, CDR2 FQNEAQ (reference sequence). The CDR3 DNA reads TGTGCCAGCAGCCAGGACAGGGGGTATGGCTACACCTTC. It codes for CASSQDRGYGYTF.

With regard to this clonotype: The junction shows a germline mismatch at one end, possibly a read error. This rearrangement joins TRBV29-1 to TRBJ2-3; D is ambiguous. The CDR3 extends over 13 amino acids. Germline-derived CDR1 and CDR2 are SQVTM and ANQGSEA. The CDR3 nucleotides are TGCAGCGTTGATGGATTGAGCACAGAAACGCAGTATTTT. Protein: CSVDGLSTETQYF.

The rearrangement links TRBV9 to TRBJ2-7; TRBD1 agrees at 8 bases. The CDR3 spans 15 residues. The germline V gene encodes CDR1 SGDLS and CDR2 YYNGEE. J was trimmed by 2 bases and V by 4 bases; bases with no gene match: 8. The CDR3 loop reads CASSLYGQGPYEQYF. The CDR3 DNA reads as TGTGCCAGCAGCTTATACGGACAGGGACCCTACGAGCAGTACTTC.

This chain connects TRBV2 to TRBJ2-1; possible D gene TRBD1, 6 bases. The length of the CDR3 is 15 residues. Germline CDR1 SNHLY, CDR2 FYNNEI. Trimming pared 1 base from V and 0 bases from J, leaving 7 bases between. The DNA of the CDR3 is TGTGCCAGCAGTGAAGTAGGGGGCTCCTACAATGAGCAGTTCTTC. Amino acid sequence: CASSEVGGSYNEQFF.

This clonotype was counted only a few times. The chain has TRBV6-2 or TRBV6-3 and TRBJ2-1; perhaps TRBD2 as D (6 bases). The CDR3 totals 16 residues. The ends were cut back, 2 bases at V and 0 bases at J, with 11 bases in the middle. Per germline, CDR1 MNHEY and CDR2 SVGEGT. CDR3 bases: TGTGCCAGCAGTTACGAAGCCGGGAGCTCCTACAATGAGCAGTTCTTC. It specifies CASSYEAGSSYNEQFF.

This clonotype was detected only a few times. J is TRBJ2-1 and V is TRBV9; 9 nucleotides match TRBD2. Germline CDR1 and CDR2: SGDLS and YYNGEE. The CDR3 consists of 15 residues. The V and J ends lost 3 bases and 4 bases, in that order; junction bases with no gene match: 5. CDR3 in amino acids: CASSETSGSYNEQFF. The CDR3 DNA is TGTGCCAGCAGCGAAACTAGCGGGTCATACAATGAGCAGTTCTTC.

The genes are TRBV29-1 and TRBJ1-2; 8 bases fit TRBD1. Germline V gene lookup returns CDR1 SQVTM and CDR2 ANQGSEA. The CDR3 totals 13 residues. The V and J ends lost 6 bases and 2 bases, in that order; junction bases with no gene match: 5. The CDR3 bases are TGCAGCGTGATGGGACAGGCGAACTATGGCTACACCTTC. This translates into CSVMGQANYGYTF.

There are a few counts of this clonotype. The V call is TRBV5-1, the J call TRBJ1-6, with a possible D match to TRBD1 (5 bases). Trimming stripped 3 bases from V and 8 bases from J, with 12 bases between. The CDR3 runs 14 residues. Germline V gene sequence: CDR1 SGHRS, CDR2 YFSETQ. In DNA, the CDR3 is TGCGCCAGCAGCTCCCCGGGACTAGATTCACCCCTCCACTTT. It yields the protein CASSSPGLDSPLHF.

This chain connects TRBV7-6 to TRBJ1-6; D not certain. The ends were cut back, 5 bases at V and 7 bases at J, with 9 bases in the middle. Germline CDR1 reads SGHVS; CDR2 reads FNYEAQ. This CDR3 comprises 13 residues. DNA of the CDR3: TGTGCCAGCAGCCCCGATGTGAATTCACCCCTCCACTTT. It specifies CASSPDVNSPLHF.

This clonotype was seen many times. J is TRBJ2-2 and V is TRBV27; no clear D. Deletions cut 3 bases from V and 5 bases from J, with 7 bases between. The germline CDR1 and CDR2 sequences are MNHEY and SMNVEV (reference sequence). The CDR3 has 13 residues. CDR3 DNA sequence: TGTGCCAGCAGTTTCTCGAGTACCGGGGAGCTGTTTTTT. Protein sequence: CASSFSSTGELFF.

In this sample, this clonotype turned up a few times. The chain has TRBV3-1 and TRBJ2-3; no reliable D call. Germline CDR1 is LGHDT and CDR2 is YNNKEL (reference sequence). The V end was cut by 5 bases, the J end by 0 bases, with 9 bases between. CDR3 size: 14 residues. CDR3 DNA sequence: TGTGCCAGCAGCTATCGAACAAGCACAGATACGCAGTATTTT. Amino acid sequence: CASSYRTSTDTQYF.

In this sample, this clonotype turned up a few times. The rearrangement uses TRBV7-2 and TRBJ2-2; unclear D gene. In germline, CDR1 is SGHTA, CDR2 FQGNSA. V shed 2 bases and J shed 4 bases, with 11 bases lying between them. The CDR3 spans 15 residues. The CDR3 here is CASSLSLVFTGELFF. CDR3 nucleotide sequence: TGTGCCAGCAGCTTATCATTAGTCTTCACCGGGGAGCTGTTTTTT.

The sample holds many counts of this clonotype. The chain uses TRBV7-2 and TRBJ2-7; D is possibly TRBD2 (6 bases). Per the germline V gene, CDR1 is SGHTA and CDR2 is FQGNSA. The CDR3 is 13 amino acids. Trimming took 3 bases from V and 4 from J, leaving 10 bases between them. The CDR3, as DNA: TGTGCCAGCAGCTTCCCGGGGGATTACGAGCAGTACTTC. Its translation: CASSFPGDYEQYF.

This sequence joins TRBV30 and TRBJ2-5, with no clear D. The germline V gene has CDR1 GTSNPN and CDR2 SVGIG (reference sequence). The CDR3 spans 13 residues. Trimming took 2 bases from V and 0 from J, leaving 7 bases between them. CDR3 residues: CAWSPMNQETQYF. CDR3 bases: TGTGCCTGGAGTCCAATGAACCAAGAGACCCAGTACTTC. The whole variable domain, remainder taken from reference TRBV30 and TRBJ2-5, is SQTIHQWPATLVQPVGSPLSLECTVEGTSNPNLYWYRQAAGRGLQLLFYSVGIGQISSEVPQNLSASRPQDRQFILSSKKLLLSDSGFYLCAWSPMNQETQYFGPGTRLLVL.

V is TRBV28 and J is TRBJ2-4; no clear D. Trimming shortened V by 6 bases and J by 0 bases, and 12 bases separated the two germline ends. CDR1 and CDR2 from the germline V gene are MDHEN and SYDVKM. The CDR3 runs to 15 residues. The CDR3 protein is CASSNVGLAKNIQYF. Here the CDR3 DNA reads TGTGCCAGCAGCAATGTAGGTCTAGCCAAAAACATTCAGTACTTC.

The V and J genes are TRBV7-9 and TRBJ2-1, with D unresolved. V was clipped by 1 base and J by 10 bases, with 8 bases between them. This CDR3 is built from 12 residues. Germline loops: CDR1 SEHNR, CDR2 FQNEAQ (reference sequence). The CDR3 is CASSLDSNEQFF. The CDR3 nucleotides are TGTGCCAGCAGCTTAGACTCAAACGAGCAGTTCTTC.

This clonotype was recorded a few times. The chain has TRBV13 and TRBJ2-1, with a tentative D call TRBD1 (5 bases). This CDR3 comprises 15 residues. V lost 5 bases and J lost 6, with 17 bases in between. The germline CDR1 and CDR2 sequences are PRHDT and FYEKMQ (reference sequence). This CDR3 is CASSRTGFDSNEQFF. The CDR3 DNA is TGTGCCAGCAGCCGCACAGGTTTTGACTCCAATGAGCAGTTCTTC.

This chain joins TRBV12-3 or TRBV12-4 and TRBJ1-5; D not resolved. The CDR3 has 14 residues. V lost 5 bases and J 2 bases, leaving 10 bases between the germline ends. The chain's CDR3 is CASSEAGGNQPQHF. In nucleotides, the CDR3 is TGTGCCAGCAGTGAGGCCGGGGGCAATCAGCCCCAGCATTTT.